The 8 T cell receptor beta chains below all came from one sample that was sequenced in a study of CD8+ T cells in alopecia areata. Treatment specified: oral pan-JAK inhibitor, 5-10 mg twice daily. Extracted RNA was reverse transcribed, and the resulting cDNA served as sequencing template. TCRdb's table, derived via immunoSEQ multiplex PCR, lists solely in-frame clones and lacks some. The top ten clones hold 10% to 12% of a sample with roughly 200,000 clones, about 48% of them seen once. This material consisted of CD8+ T cells sorted from blood, taken at week 24, from a patient treated with tofacitinib. Source of these receptors: a human donor with alopecia areata.

The gene calls are TRBV27 and TRBJ2-7; the D call may be TRBD1 or TRBD2 (5 bases each). The V gene lost 5 bases and the J gene lost 1 base, with 18 bases spanning the gap. The germline V gene has CDR1 MNHEY and CDR2 SMNVEV (reference sequence). The CDR3 is 16 residues long. CDR3 nucleotide sequence: TGTGCCAGCAGTCCCAGTAGGGGAGTATTATCCTACGAGCAGTACTTC. Its protein product is CASSPSRGVLSYEQYF.

This clone was seen more than once but under ten times. The chain joins TRBV6-4 to TRBJ1-6; TRBD1 agrees at 7 bases. CDR1 MRHNA and CDR2 SNTAGT come from the germline V gene. The CDR3 covers 14 residues. The trim removed 5 bases at V and 7 bases at J, leaving 5 bases unmatched. The CDR3 DNA follows: TGTGCCAGCAGTACAGGGGATGGCAATTCACCCCTCCACTTT. It codes for CASSTGDGNSPLHF.

Comments on this clone: The junction departs from germline at one end; a sequencing error may be responsible. The chain is built from TRBV29-1 and TRBJ2-5; D is perhaps TRBD2 (6 bases). Matching the DNA end better, TRBJ2-7 makes the J call doubtful. The CDR3 contains 11 residues. Germline CDR1 is SQVTM and CDR2 is ANQGSEA. The CDR3 nucleotides read TGCAGCGTTCGGGACTCCGACGAGCAGTACTTC. Residues: CSVRDSDEQYF.

With regard to this clone: This sample includes further DNA sequences coding for the same CDR3. The J gene is TRBJ1-5, the V gene TRBV4-3; D gene ambiguous. V lost 0 bases to trimming and J lost 7 bases, with 7 bases between them. Germline CDR1 is LGHNA and CDR2 is YSLEER. The CDR3 is 13 amino acids. The CDR3 nucleotides read TGCGCCAGCAGCCAAGATGTACGGCAGCCCCAGCATTTT. Its translation: CASSQDVRQPQHF.

A few counts support this clone. V gene TRBV30 combines with J gene TRBJ2-3; a weak D match, TRBD2 (6 bases). Germline lookup yields CDR1 GTSNPN and CDR2 SVGIG (reference sequence). Trimming took off 0 bases at V and 0 bases at J, with 7 bases between the two ends. This CDR3 comprises 14 residues. CDR3 loop: CAWSVGTSTDTQYF. The CDR3 coding sequence is TGTGCCTGGAGTGTTGGGACTAGCACAGATACGCAGTATTTT.

This clone was picked up a small number of times. The CDR3 coding sequence is TGTGCTAGTGGTTTGGTTGAAGGCCAGCCCCAGCATTTT. Encoded protein: CASGLVEGQPQHF. The J gene is TRBJ1-5, the V gene TRBV12-5; D remains unclear. Germline V gives CDR1 LGHNT, CDR2 FRNRAP. This CDR3 has 13 amino acids. V gave up 0 bases and J gave up 7 bases, with 7 bases separating them.

The chain is built from TRBV19 and TRBJ1-2, with TRBD1 identical over 7 bases. J was trimmed by 0 bases and V by 10 bases; bases with no gene match: 14. From germline, CDR1 is LNHDA and CDR2 SQIVND (reference sequence). The CDR3 runs 16 residues. The DNA for the CDR3 is TGTGCCACCAGAGGTGGACAGGATCTAGCTAACTATGGCTACACCTTC. Translating gives CATRGGQDLANYGYTF. The full variable domain, with the rest looked up from reference TRBV19 and TRBJ1-2, is DGGITQSPKYLFRKEGQNVTLSCEQNLNHDAMYWYRQDPGQGLRLIYYSQIVNDFQKGDIAEGYSVSREKKESFPLTVTSAQKNPTAFYLCATRGGQDLANYGYTFGSGTRLTVV.

This clone was observed a handful of times. This chain uses TRBV30 with TRBJ1-2; D gene unclear. Germline CDR1 reads GTSNPN; CDR2 reads SVGIG (reference sequence). This CDR3 spans 11 amino acids. The V end lost 3 bases, the J end lost 3 bases, and 5 bases lay between the germline ends. CDR3 region: CAWSQDYGYTF. The CDR3, as DNA: TGTGCCTGGAGCCAGGACTATGGCTACACCTTC.